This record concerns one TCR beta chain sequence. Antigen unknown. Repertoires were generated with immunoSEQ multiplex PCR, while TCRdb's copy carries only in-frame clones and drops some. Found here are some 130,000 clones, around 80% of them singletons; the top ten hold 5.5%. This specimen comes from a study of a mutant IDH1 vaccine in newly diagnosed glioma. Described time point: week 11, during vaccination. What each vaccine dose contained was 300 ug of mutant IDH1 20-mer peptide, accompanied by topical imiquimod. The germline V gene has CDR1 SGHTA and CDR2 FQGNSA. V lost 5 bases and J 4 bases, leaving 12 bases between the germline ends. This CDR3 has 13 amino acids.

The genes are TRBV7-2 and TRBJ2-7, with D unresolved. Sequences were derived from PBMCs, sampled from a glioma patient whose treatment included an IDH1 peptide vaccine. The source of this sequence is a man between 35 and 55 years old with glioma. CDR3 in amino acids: CASSKAGLYEQYF. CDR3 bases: TGTGCCAGCAGCAAGGCAGGCCTATACGAGCAGTACTTC.